This T cell receptor (beta chain) was profiled in a study of T cells after posttransplantation cyclophosphamide. General study findings and limits: Recipient CMV seropositivity and CMV reactivation strongly tracked TRB clonality. Later post-transplant blood repertoires were often dominated by donor CD8+ memory clones. TRB overlap between skin or GI tissue T cells and blood was limited.

Germline assignment: CDR1 SNHLY and CDR2 FYNNEI. The CDR3 consists of 14 residues. J lost 2 bases, V lost 7 bases, and 4 bases had no gene match. This table comes from immunoSEQ multiplex PCR, and its TCRdb copy is limited to in-frame clones, with some not included. In total the sample includes 6,000 to 8,000 clones, none of them seen once. Busulfan-fludarabine conditioning, marrow transplant, and cyclophosphamide on days +3 and +4 were administered. This clone has ten or more counts. Its cognate antigen is unknown. The chain uses TRBV2 and TRBJ2-5, with 10 bases lining up with TRBD2. The specimen was PBMCs, collected after an allogeneic stem cell transplant with post-transplant cyclophosphamide. The TCR originated in a male patient aged 25-45 years who received an allogeneic stem cell transplant from an unrelated donor, was CMV-positive, and had acute and chronic GVHD. Some T cells may be transferred from the graft donor. The CDR3 region is CASNLAGVQETQYF. In DNA, the CDR3 is TGTGCCAGCAATCTAGCGGGGGTTCAAGAGACCCAGTACTTC. The variable domain in full, completed from reference TRBV2 and TRBJ2-5, reads EPEVTQTPSHQVTQMGQEVILRCVPISNHLYFYWYRQILGQKVEFLVSFYNNEISEKSEIFDDQFSVERPDGSNFTLKIRSTKLEDSAMYFCASNLAGVQETQYFGPGTRLLVL.